Below are 20 T cell receptor beta chains sequenced from a single sample in a study of type 1 regulatory T cells. The antigens of these receptors remain unknown. TCRdb redid the calling of the reads with MiXCR, one entry per CDR3 protein. In the table there are about 62,000 distinct CDR3 sequences, around 62% of which are singletons. Specimen: cultured non-Tr1 T cells, either the whole culture or a sorted T cell fraction (not recorded which). The receptors come from a human donor in good health.

The V call is TRBV29-1, the J call TRBJ2-3, with D perhaps TRBD2 (6 bases). Germline values: CDR1 SQVTM, CDR2 ANQGSEA. The V end lost 5 bases, the J end lost 3 bases, and 15 bases lay between the germline ends. The CDR3 consists of 14 residues. The CDR3 DNA is TGCAGCGTTTCCGGTCGGAGGGAAACAGATACGCAGTATTTT. Residues: CSVSGRRETDTQYF.

The chain links TRBV4-3 to TRBJ1-1; no firm D call. The V and J ends lost 4 bases and 0 bases respectively, with 15 bases between them. Germline-derived CDR1 and CDR2 are LGHNA and YSLEER. The CDR3 has 16 residues. The CDR3 nucleotides read TGCGCCAGCAGCCCAAACTCCGGCAGACTGAACACTGAAGCTTTCTTT. Protein product: CASSPNSGRLNTEAFF.

The V gene is TRBV7-9, the J gene TRBJ1-1; D call uncertain. The germline V gene has CDR1 SEHNR and CDR2 FQNEAQ (reference sequence). Trimming removed 4 bases from V and 6 bases from J, with 15 bases in between. The CDR3 totals 14 residues. CDR3 sequence (DNA): TGTGCCAGCAGCTCCACGGGGATGGGGTCTGAAGCTTTCTTT. It codes for CASSSTGMGSEAFF.

V is TRBV10-2 and J is TRBJ2-5; no firm D call. The CDR3 loop spans 14 amino acids. Germline V gene sequence: CDR1 WSHSY, CDR2 SAAADI. The V end was cut by 4 bases, the J end by 1 base, with 10 bases between. CDR3 protein: CASSGRALQETQYF. CDR3 in DNA: TGCGCCAGCAGTGGCCGGGCCCTCCAAGAGACCCAGTACTTC.

The chain joins TRBV7-2 to TRBJ2-7, with a possible D match to TRBD2 (6 bases). Per the germline V gene, CDR1 is SGHTA and CDR2 is FQGNSA. V was cut by 1 base and J by 6 bases, with 13 bases left in between. This CDR3 has 14 residues. The CDR3 spells CASSLETSRGEQYF. In DNA, the CDR3 is TGTGCCAGCAGCTTAGAGACTAGTCGTGGCGAGCAGTACTTC.

J is TRBJ2-1 and V is TRBV5-1; possibly TRBD2 for D (6 bases). The V gene's germline CDR1 is SGHRS and CDR2 YFSETQ. V lost 7 bases, J lost 0 bases, and 11 bases lay in between. The CDR3 totals 14 residues. The CDR3 protein is CASGGTSSYNEQFF. The CDR3 bases are TGCGCCAGCGGGGGGACGAGCTCCTACAATGAGCAGTTCTTC.

The rearrangement uses TRBV5-1 and TRBJ1-2; possibly TRBD1 for D (6 bases). The germline gives CDR1 SGHRS, CDR2 YFSETQ. V was cut by 4 bases and J by 2 bases, with 15 bases left in between. This CDR3 has 15 amino acids. The CDR3: CASSRGSGGNYGYTF. The CDR3 DNA follows: TGCGCCAGCAGCCGGGGGAGTGGGGGCAACTATGGCTACACCTTC.

The J gene is TRBJ1-1, the V gene TRBV18; weak D call: TRBD1 (6 bases). The CDR3 sequence is 12 residues long. Trimming cost V 5 bases and J 5 bases, with 9 bases left between them. Germline V CDR1 and CDR2: KGHSH, LQKENI. This CDR3 is CASSSTGTEAFF. The CDR3 DNA reads TGTGCCAGCTCAAGCACAGGGACTGAAGCTTTCTTT.

This chain links TRBV27 with TRBJ1-1; 8 nucleotides match TRBD1. The ends lost 3 bases at V and 4 bases at J; junction bases unmatched: 13. The length of the CDR3 is 17 residues. The germline gives CDR1 MNHEY, CDR2 SMNVEV (reference sequence). The DNA for the CDR3 is TGTGCCAGCAGTTTTTTTGGGTCAGGGGGCATGAGCACTGAAGCTTTCTTT. Translation gives CASSFFGSGGMSTEAFF.

The chain links TRBV10-3 to TRBJ2-1, with 8 bases aligning to TRBD2. J was trimmed by 5 bases and V by 7 bases; bases with no gene match: 7. CDR1 and CDR2 (germline): ENHRY, SYGVKD. The CDR3 runs 14 residues. The CDR3 loop reads CAIKTSGGHNEQFF. The CDR3 nucleotides are TGTGCCATCAAAACTAGCGGAGGACACAATGAGCAGTTCTTC.

This clonotype was seen a single time. Here the CDR3 DNA reads TGTGCCAGCAGCGGCCCAGGTTTCGCCGGGGAGCTGTTTTTT. This encodes CASSGPGFAGELFF. This rearrangement joins TRBV28 to TRBJ2-2; D gene ambiguous. The CDR3 sequence is 14 residues long. Per germline, CDR1 MDHEN and CDR2 SYDVKM. Between the trimmed V and J ends, which lost 6 bases and 6 bases, there was a span of 14 bases.

This clonotype has more than one count but fewer than ten. The rearrangement uses TRBV18 and TRBJ2-3; 8 bases are shared with TRBD1. This CDR3 has 18 residues. CDR1 and CDR2 (germline): KGHSH, LQKENI. After removal of 2 bases from V and 3 bases from J, the junction contained 13 bases not matched to a gene. CDR3 DNA: TGTGCCAGCTCACCAATCCACCGCGGACAGGGTGGGACAGATACGCAGTATTTT. Translation gives CASSPIHRGQGGTDTQYF.

The CDR3 DNA sequence: TGCAGCGTTGGGGGAGGGGAGGGCCTCTACAATGAGCAGTTCTTC. Residues: CSVGGGEGLYNEQFF. V and J are TRBV29-1 and TRBJ2-1, with 7 bases identical to TRBD2. V shed 4 bases, J shed 3 bases, and the junction held 9 bases outside the gene matches. CDR1 and CDR2 from the germline V gene are SQVTM and ANQGSEA. The CDR3 contains 15 residues.

This sequence joins TRBV20-1 and TRBJ1-2, with D possibly TRBD1 on 5 matching bases. CDR1 is DFQATT, CDR2 SNEGSKA, per germline (reference sequence). Trimming removed 4 bases from V and 5 bases from J, with 17 bases in between. The CDR3 runs to 14 residues. CDR3 sequence reads: CSAIDARGPYGYTF. In DNA, the CDR3 is TGCAGTGCTATCGACGCGCGGGGCCCATATGGCTACACCTTC.

This clonotype was found once. V is TRBV25-1 and J is TRBJ1-6, with 8 bases identical to TRBD1. Germline V gives CDR1 MGHDK, CDR2 SYGVNS. CDR3 length: 14 residues. V trimming: 7 bases; J trimming: 7 bases; junction bases outside the gene matches: 6. The CDR3 DNA reads TGTGCCAGCATGGGGGACAGGCCAAATTCACCCCTCCACTTT. Translating gives CASMGDRPNSPLHF.

In the case of this clonotype: Lacking the conserved final phenylalanine or tryptophan, this CDR3 likely reflects a read error. CDR3 in DNA: TGTGCCAGCAGCGCCCGGATAGCAACTAATGAAAAACTGTTTTTA. This sequence encodes CASSARIATNEKLFL. The chain employs TRBV5-4 and TRBJ1-4, with D uncertain. Germline-derived CDR1 and CDR2 are SGHNT and YYREEE (reference sequence). This CDR3 region has 15 residues. V gave up 4 bases and J gave up 0 bases, with 10 bases separating them.

Of note for this clonotype: This is likely a read error, given that the CDR3 carries no conserved phenylalanine or tryptophan at its end. V is TRBV7-2 and J is TRBJ1-1, with 9 bases fitting TRBD1. CDR1 is SGHTA and CDR2 is FQGNSA in the germline V gene. The CDR3 extends over 17 amino acids. The V segment lost 4 bases and the J segment 4 bases; nucleotides outside the gene matches: 13. CDR3 DNA: TGTGCCAGCAGCTCGACCGGGACAGGGTCATCGGGCACTGAAGCTTTCGTT. Translation gives CASSSTGTGSSGTEAFV.

This chain uses TRBV13 with TRBJ1-3; D is undetermined. The CDR3 loop spans 15 amino acids. CDR1 and CDR2 (germline): PRHDT, FYEKMQ (reference sequence). V was clipped by 1 base and J by 1 base, with 8 bases between them. The CDR3 DNA sequence: TGTGCCAGCAGCTTAGACGGTCGGTCTGGAAACACCATATATTTT. It translates to CASSLDGRSGNTIYF.

The chain combines TRBV7-2 with TRBJ2-2; no clear D. V was pared by 5 bases and J by 2 bases, with 6 bases between. This CDR3 contains 13 residues. CDR1 is SGHTA and CDR2 is FQGNSA in the germline V gene. The CDR3 region has the DNA TGTGCCAGCAGCCCCTATAACACCGGGGAGCTGTTTTTT. Its translation: CASSPYNTGELFF.

The genes are TRBV6-6 and TRBJ2-1; TRBD1 matches at 11 bases. The junction had 9 bases not matched to a gene; V was cut back by 6 bases and J by 8 bases. Germline V lookup: CDR1 MNHNY, CDR2 SVGAGI (reference sequence). This CDR3 spans 15 amino acids. The CDR3 here is CASRIRDRGGDEQFF. The CDR3 DNA reads as TGTGCCAGCAGAATCCGGGACAGGGGGGGCGATGAGCAGTTCTTC.